The clone carrying this T cell receptor beta chain was detected only once. This specimen belongs to a study of blood T cell repertoires in COVID-19. Turning to the study itself: Whether acute or convalescent, the COVID-19 samples came from the United States, Italy and Spain. T cells, B-cell-depleted T cells, or PBMCs supplied cDNA or gDNA.

The CDR3 covers 15 residues. Germline V lookup: CDR1 SGHTA, CDR2 FQGNSA. Losses at the gene ends were 7 bases for V and 0 bases for J; bases not matched to a gene: 6. Per the authors' pipeline: Scientists estimated how many nucleated cells there were by amplifying reference gene primers. Libraries were prepared by immunoSEQ multiplex PCR; TCRdb keeps only in-frame clonotypes and omits some of them. The D gene and trimming were derived from the DNA, and the V and J assignments and clone size from that table. The sample records around 200,000 clones, about 86% being singletons. This TCR derives from a man in his sixties or seventies with active or convalescent COVID-19. The gene calls are TRBV7-2 and TRBJ2-4; 7 bases map to TRBD1. The sequencing sample was made of peripheral blood. In DNA form, the CDR3 reads TGTGCCAGCACCTGGGACAGACTAGCCAAAAACATTCAGTACTTC. Encoded protein: CASTWDRLAKNIQYF.